The text below deals with one T cell receptor (beta chain). The data stem from a study of OX40 agonist ivuxolimab in advanced cancers. Germline V gene data show CDR1 as MNHNS and CDR2 as SASEGT. V trimming: 5 bases; J trimming: 4 bases; junction bases outside the gene matches: 4. This CDR3 has 15 amino acids. The protocol was immunoSEQ multiplex PCR, while the TCRdb copy is restricted to in-frame clones and leaves out a portion. The table records about 68,000 clones, around 93% of them present only once. The sequence came from an adult with an advanced solid tumor such as melanoma, head and neck, liver or kidney cancer. The rearrangement joins TRBV6-1 to TRBJ2-3, with 12 bases aligning to TRBD2. The sample consisted of CD4+ or CD8+ T cells sorted from blood, taken in a trial of the OX40 agonist ivuxolimab. The DNA for the CDR3 is TGTGCCAGCAGTCCACTAGCGGGAGGTCCAGATACGCAGTATTTT. Translated: CASSPLAGGPDTQYF.